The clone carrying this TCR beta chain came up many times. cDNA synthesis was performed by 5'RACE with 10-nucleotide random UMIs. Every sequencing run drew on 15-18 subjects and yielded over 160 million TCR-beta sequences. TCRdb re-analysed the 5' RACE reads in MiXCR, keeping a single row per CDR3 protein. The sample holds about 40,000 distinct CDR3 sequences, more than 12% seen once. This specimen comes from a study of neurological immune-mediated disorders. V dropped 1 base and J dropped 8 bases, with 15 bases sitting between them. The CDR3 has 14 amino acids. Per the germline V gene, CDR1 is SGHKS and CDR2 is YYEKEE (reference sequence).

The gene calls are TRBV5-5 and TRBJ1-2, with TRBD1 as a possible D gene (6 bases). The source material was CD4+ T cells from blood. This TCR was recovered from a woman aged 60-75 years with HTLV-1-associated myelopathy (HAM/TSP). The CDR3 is CASSLPGGAGGYTF. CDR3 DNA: TGTGCCAGCAGCTTGCCGGGGGGCGCTGGGGGCTACACCTTC.